This T cell receptor beta chain was sequenced in a study of breast tumors, draining lymph nodes, adjacent tissues. Study-wide results and limits: Luminal-like breast cancer showed significantly greater tumor-nontumor repertoire similarity than basal-like breast cancer did. Data only fit, rather than demonstrated, lymph node origin of most tumor T cells. Findings are consistent with lymph node origin and intratumoral expansion of most tumor T cells. Tumor TCR diversity was below lymph nodes but above nontumor tissue.

This clonotype was found a few times. Its specificity is unknown. TCRdb passed the multiplex PCR reads through MiXCR, listing each CDR3 protein once. The sample lists roughly 120,000 distinct CDR3 sequences, roughly 21% occurring once. The lymph nodes were axillary draining lymph nodes from breast cancer patients. Sequenced material: axillary lymph node tissue. This sequence was found in a female donor with breast cancer. Some clones in this sample may be carry-over from other donors' samples.

The CDR3, as DNA: TGTGCCAGTAGTAACCCGGGAGGCATTCAGTACTTC. Its protein product is CASSNPGGIQYF. The chain has TRBV19 and TRBJ2-4; 7 bases match TRBD2. Losses at the gene ends were 4 bases for V and 9 bases for J; bases not matched to a gene: 3. CDR3 length: 12 residues. Germline values: CDR1 LNHDA, CDR2 SQIVND (reference sequence).